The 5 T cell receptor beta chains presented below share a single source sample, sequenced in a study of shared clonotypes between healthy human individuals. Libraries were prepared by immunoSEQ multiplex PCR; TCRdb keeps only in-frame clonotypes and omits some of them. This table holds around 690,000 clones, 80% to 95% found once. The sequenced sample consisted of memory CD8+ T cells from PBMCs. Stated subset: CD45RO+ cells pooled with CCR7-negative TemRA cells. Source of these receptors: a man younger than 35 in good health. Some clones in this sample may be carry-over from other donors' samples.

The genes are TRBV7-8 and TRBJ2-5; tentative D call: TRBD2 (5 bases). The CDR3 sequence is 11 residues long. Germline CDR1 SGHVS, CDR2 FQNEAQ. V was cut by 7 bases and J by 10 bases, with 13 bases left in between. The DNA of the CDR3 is TGTGCCAGCACCTCGGAGGCCTACCAGTACTTC. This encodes CASTSEAYQYF.

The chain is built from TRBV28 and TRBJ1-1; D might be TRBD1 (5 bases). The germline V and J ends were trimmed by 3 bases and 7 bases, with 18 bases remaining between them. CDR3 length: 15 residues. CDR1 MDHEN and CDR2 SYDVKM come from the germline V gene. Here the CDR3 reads CASSFSRTRVGEAFF. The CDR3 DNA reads TGTGCCAGCAGTTTTAGCAGGACAAGGGTGGGTGAAGCTTTCTTT.

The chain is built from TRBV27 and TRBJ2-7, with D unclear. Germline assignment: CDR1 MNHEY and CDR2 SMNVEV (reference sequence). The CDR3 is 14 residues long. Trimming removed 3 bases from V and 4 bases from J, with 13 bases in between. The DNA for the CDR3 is TGTGCCAGCAGTTTTGGGGTGATGGGTTACGAGCAGTACTTC. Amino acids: CASSFGVMGYEQYF.

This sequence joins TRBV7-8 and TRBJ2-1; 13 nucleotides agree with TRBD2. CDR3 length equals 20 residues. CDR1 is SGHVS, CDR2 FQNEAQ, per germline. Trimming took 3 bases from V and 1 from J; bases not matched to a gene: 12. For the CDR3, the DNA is TGTGCCAGCAGCTTCGGACTAGCGGGAGATCTAAGCGGGTCCTACAATGAGCAGTTCTTC. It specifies CASSFGLAGDLSGSYNEQFF.

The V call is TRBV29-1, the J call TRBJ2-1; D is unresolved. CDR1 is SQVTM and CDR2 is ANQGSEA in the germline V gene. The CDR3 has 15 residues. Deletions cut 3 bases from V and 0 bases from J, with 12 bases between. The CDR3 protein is CSVEGFPSSYNEQFF. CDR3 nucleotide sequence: TGCAGCGTTGAGGGCTTTCCGAGCTCCTACAATGAGCAGTTCTTC.